This T cell receptor beta chain was sequenced in a study of human T cells and chemical hapten exposure. A single record per CDR3 protein comes from TCRdb applying MiXCR to the RACE reads. Here the sample spans more than 70,000 distinct CDR3 sequences, 6.5% to 10% being singletons. The time point was: pre-sensitization, week 0. Noted treatment: therapeutic diphenylcyclopropenone sensitization with weekly scalp DPC. V trimming: 5 bases; J trimming: 6 bases; junction bases outside the gene matches: 4. Germline loops: CDR1 DFQATT, CDR2 SNEGSKA (reference sequence). The CDR3 covers 12 residues. This clonotype was counted ten times or more.

The origin of this receptor is a man aged 35 to 55 with alopecia areata. Some clones in this sample may be carry-over from other donors' samples. This sample comprised whole blood, obtained in connection with sensitization to the hapten diphenylcyclopropenone (DPC). The chain employs TRBV20-1 and TRBJ1-2; 9 bases fit TRBD1. CDR3 in amino acids: CSAVTGGNGYTF. The CDR3 DNA sequence: TGCAGTGCTGTGACAGGGGGTAATGGCTACACCTTC.